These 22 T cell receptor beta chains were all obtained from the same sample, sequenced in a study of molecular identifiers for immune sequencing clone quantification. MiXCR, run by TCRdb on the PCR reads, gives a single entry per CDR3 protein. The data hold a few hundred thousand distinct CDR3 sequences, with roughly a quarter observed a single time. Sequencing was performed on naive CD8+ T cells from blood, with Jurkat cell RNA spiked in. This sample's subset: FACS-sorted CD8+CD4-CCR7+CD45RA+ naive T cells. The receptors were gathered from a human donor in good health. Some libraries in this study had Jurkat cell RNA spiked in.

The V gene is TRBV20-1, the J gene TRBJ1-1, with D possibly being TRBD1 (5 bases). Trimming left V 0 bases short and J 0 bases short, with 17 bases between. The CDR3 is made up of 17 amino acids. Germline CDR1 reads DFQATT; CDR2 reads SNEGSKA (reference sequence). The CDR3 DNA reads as TGCAGTGCTAGAGATGAACCAGGGCAAACTATGAACACTGAAGCTTTCTTT. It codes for CSARDEPGQTMNTEAFF.

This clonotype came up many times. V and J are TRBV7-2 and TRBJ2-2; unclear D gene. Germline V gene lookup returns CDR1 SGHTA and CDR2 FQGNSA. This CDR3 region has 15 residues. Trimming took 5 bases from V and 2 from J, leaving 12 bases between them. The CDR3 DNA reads TGTGCCAGCAGCCCCCCCCGGGCAAACACCGGGGAGCTGTTTTTT. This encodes CASSPPRANTGELFF.

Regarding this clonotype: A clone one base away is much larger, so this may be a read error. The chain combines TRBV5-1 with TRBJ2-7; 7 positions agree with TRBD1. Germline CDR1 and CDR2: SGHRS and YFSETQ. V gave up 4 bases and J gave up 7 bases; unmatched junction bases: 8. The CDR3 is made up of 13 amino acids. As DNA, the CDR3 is TGCGCCAGCAGCCCGACAGGGTCCCTAGAGCAGTACTTC. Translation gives CASSPTGSLEQYF. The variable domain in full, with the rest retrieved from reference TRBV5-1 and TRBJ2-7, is KAGVTQTPRYLIKTRGQQVTLSCSPISGHRSVSWYQQTPGQGLQFLFEYFSETQRNKGNFPGRFSGRQFSNSRSEMNVSTLELGDSALYLCASSPTGSLEQYFGPGTRLTVT.

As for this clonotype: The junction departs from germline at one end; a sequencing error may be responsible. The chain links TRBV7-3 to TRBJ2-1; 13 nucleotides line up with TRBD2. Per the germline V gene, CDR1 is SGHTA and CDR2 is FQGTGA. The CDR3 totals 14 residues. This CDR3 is CASSTGLAGDERFF. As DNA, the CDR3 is TGTGCCAGCAGCACTGGACTAGCGGGAGATGAGCGGTTCTTC.

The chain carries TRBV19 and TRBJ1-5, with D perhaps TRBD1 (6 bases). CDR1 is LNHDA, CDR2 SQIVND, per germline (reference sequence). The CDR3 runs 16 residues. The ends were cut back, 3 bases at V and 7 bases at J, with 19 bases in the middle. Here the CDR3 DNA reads TGTGCCAGTAGTATGGGAGGCGGGGGGGCTTACCAGCCCCAGCATTTT. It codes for CASSMGGGGAYQPQHF.

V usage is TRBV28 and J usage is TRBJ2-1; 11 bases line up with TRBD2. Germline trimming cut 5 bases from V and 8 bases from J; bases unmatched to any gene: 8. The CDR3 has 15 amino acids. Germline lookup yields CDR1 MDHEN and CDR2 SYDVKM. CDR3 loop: CASSPLAGGDDEQFF. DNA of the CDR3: TGTGCCAGCAGTCCCTTAGCGGGGGGGGACGATGAGCAGTTCTTC. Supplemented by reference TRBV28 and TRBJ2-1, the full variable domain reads DVKVTQSSRYLVKRTGEKVFLECVQDMDHENMFWYRQDPGLGLRLIYFSYDVKMKEKGDIPEGYSVSREKKERFSLILESASTNQTSMYLCASSPLAGGDDEQFFGPGTRLTVL.

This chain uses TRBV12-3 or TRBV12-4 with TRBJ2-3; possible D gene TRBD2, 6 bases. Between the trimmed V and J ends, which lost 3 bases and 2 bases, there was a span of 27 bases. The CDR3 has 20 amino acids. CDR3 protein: CASSFLGGLLTPDDTDTQYF. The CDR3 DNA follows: TGTGCCAGCAGTTTTTTGGGGGGACTCCTGACTCCTGATGACACAGATACGCAGTATTTT.

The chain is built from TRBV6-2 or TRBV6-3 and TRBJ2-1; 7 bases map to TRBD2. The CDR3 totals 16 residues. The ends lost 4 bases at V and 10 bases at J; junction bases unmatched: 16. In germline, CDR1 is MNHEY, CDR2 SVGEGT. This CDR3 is CASSWKPGLPNWEQFF. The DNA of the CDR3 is TGTGCCAGCAGTTGGAAACCGGGACTACCTAATTGGGAGCAGTTCTTC.

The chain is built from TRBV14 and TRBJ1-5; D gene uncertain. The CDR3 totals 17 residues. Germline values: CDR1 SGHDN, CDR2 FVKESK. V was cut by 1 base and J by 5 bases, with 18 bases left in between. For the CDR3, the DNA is TGTGCCAGCAGCCAAGTCCGGGCGAGGAAAAAAGATCAGCCCCAGCATTTT. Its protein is CASSQVRARKKDQPQHF.

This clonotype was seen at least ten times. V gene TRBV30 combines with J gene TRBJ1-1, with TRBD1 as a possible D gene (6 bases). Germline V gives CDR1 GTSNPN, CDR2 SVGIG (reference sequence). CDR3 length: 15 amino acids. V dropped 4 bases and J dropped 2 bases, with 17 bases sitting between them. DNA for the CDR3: TGTGCCTGGATGCTCACAGGGCTTGCAAACACTGAAGCTTTCTTT. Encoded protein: CAWMLTGLANTEAFF.

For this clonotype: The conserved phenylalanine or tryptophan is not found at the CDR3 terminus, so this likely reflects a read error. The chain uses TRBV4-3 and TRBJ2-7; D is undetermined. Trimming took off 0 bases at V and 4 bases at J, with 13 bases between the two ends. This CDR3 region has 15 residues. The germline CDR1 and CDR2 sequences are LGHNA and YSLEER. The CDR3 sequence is CASSQDRNYLYEQYY. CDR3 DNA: TGCGCCAGCAGCCAAGATCGTAATTACTTGTACGAGCAGTACTAC.

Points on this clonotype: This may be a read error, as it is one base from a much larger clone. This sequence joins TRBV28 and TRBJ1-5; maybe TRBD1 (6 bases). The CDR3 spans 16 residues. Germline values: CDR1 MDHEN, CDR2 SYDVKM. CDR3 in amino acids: CAGSLGHAYSNQPQHF. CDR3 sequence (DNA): TGTGCCGGCAGTTTGGGACACGCGTATAGCAATCAGCCCCAGCATTTT.

The CDR3 protein is CASSFQGNYDYTF. The CDR3 DNA reads TGTGCCAGCAGTTTTCAGGGGAACTACGACTACACCTTC. The chain employs TRBV28 and TRBJ1-2; D perhaps matches TRBD1 (6 bases). This CDR3 is built from 13 residues. The V and J ends lost 3 bases and 10 bases respectively, with 15 bases between them. Germline CDR1 MDHEN, CDR2 SYDVKM.

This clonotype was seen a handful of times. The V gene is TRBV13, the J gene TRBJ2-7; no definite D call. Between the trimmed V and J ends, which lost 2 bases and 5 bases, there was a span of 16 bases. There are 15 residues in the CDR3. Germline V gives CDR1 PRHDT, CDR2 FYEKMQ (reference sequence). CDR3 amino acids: CASSLKGIFSNEQYF. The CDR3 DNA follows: TGTGCCAGCAGCTTAAAAGGTATTTTTTCCAACGAGCAGTACTTC.

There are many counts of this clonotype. DNA for the CDR3: TGTGCCAGCAGCTTCGGACTAGCGGGCCTAACAGATACGCAGTATTTT. Its translation is CASSFGLAGLTDTQYF. The chain links TRBV7-9 to TRBJ2-3; 11 bases fit TRBD2. V gave up 3 bases and J gave up 3 bases; unmatched junction bases: 5. Per the germline V gene, CDR1 is SEHNR and CDR2 is FQNEAQ (reference sequence). The CDR3 consists of 16 residues.

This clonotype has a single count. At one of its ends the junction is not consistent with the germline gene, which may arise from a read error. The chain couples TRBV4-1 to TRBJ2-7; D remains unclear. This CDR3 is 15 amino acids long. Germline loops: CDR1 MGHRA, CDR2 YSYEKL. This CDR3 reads CARSQVAPQPYEQYF. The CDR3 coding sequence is TGTGCCCGCAGCCAAGTGGCGCCCCAGCCCTACGAGCAGTACTTC.

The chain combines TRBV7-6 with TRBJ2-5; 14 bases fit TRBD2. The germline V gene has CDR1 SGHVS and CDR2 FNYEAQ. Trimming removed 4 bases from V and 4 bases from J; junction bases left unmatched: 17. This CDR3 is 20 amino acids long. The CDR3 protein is CASSSRPGTSGSIVLETQYF. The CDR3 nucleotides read TGTGCCAGCAGCTCACGGCCCGGGACTAGCGGGAGTATAGTTTTAGAGACCCAGTACTTC.

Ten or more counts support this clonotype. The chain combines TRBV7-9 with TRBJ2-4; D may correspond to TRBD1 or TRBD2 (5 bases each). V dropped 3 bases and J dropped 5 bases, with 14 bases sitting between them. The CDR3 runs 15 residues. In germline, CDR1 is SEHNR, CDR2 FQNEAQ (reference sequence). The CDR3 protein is CASSFGRGLENIQYF. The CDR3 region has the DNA TGTGCCAGCAGCTTTGGCCGGGGCCTCGAAAACATTCAGTACTTC. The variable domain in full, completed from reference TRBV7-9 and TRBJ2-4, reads DTGVSQNPRHKITKRGQNVTFRCDPISEHNRLYWYRQTLGQGPEFLTYFQNEAQLEKSRLLSDRFSAERPKGSFSTLEIQRTEQGDSAMYLCASSFGRGLENIQYFGAGTRLSVL.

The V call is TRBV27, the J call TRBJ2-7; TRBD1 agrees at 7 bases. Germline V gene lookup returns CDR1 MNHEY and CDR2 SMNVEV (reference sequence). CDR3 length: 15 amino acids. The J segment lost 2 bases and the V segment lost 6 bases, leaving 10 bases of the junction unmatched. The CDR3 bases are TGTGCCAGCAGCCGGACAGGTCCTGGCGCCTACGAGCAGTACTTC. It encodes CASSRTGPGAYEQYF.

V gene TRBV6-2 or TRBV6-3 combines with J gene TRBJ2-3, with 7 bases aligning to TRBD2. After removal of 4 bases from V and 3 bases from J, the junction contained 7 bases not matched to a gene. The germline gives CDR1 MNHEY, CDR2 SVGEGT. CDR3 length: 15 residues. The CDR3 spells CASSLRAGITDTQYF. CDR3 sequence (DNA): TGTGCCAGCAGTTTAAGAGCGGGAATAACAGATACGCAGTATTTT.

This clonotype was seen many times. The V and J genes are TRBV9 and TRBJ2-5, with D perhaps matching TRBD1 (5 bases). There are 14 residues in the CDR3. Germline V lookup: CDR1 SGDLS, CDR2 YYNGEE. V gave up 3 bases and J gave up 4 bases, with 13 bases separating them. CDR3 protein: CASSDGQTGETQYF. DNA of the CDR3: TGTGCCAGCAGCGATGGACAAACCGGAGAGACCCAGTACTTC.

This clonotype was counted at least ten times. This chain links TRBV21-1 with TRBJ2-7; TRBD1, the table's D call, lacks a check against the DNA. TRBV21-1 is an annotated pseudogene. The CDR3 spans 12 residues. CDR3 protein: CASSKRGREQYF. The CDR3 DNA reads TGTGCCAGCAGCAAACGGGGGCGAGAGCAGTACTTC.